This T cell receptor (beta chain) was sequenced for a study of Graves' ophthalmopathy and Graves' hyperthyroidism. On the study more broadly: Peripheral blood (taken before any treatment) was collected at initial diagnosis.

Amplification of the TCR beta CDR3 regions used RNA transcripts (as template). RT-PCR in the first round used HTBI primers; a second-round multiplex PCR followed. TCRdb re-called the multiplex PCR reads with MiXCR, one entry per CDR3 protein. This sample has approximately 700,000 distinct CDR3 sequences, with 35% to 50% found just once. Per germline, CDR1 SGHTS and CDR2 YDEGEE. The CDR3 totals 16 residues. Details on this clonotype: At one end the junction does not follow the germline gene, possibly because of a read error.

Sequenced input: peripheral blood. The clonotype was recovered from an adult man with Graves' ophthalmopathy. The chain uses TRBV5-8 and TRBJ2-6; 8 nucleotides align to TRBD1. DNA for the CDR3: TGTGCCAGCAGCCCCCTTAATCCGACAGGGGAAAATCCTGAAGCTTTC. As protein: CASSPLNPTGENPEAF.